Below are 11 T cell receptor beta chains sequenced from a single sample in a study of blood T cell repertoires in COVID-19. TCRdb's copy holds only in-frame clones and misses some; the assay was immunoSEQ multiplex PCR. This sample yields tens of thousands of clones, of which approximately 77% are seen a single time; roughly a third belongs to the top ten. The sample comprised peripheral blood. All receptors come from a human donor in a cohort sampled during active COVID-19.

The chain links TRBV6-6 to TRBJ2-3; D is perhaps TRBD1 (5 bases). The CDR3 spans 13 residues. Germline-derived CDR1 and CDR2 are MNHNY and SVGAGI (reference sequence). The V and J ends lost 2 bases and 6 bases respectively, with 9 bases between them. This chain's CDR3 is CASSYGARDTQYF. CDR3 DNA sequence: TGTGCCAGCAGTTACGGGGCACGTGATACGCAGTATTTT.

This chain links TRBV7-8 with TRBJ1-1, with 10 bases lining up with TRBD1. This CDR3 has 16 residues. CDR1 SGHVS and CDR2 FQNEAQ come from the germline V gene. With V trimmed by 1 base and J by 5 bases, 7 bases remained unmatched. CDR3: CASSLVGGQGGTEAFF. CDR3 bases: TGTGCCAGCAGCTTAGTTGGAGGACAGGGGGGAACTGAAGCTTTCTTT. Supplemented by reference TRBV7-8 and TRBJ1-1, the full variable domain reads GAGVSQSPRYKVAKRGQDVALRCDPISGHVSLFWYQQALGQGPEFLTYFQNEAQLDKSGLPSDRFFAERPEGSVSTLKIQRTQQEDSAVYLCASSLVGGQGGTEAFFGQGTRLTVV.

This sequence joins TRBV19 and TRBJ2-7, with a possible D match to TRBD1 (6 bases). The CDR3 has 12 amino acids. Trimming cost V 9 bases and J 9 bases, with 18 bases left between them. Germline CDR1 and CDR2: LNHDA and SQIVND (reference sequence). CDR3 region: CASSNWDTRQYF. The CDR3 coding sequence is TGTGCCAGCAGCAATTGGGACACGAGGCAGTACTTC.

The DNA of the CDR3 is TGTGCCAGCAGCGCAGGGACAGTCTCCTACGAGCAGTACTTC. Translation: CASSAGTVSYEQYF. The rearrangement links TRBV5-4 to TRBJ2-7, with 7 bases lining up with TRBD1. J gave up 0 bases and V 4 bases, and 4 bases lay outside the gene matches. This CDR3 spans 14 amino acids. The V gene's germline CDR1 is SGHNT and CDR2 YYREEE (reference sequence).

The rearrangement joins TRBV3-1 (or the pseudogene TRBV3-2) to TRBJ2-1; 15 bases are shared with TRBD2. Germline V lookup: CDR1 LGHDT, CDR2 YNNKEL (reference sequence). V was pared by 2 bases and J by 9 bases, with 8 bases of the junction left unmatched. The CDR3 is 17 amino acids. This CDR3 reads CASSQPGTSGGIGEQFF. For the CDR3, the DNA is TGTGCCAGCAGCCAACCGGGGACTAGCGGGGGGATCGGTGAGCAGTTCTTC.

The chain carries TRBV6-2 or TRBV6-3 and TRBJ2-7, with D tentatively TRBD2 (5 bases). The CDR3 runs 18 residues. Germline V gene lookup returns CDR1 MNHEY and CDR2 SVGEGT. V lost 4 bases and J lost 7, with 29 bases in between. Here the CDR3 reads CASSFSLSAGRQFGEQYF. The CDR3 coding sequence is TGTGCCAGCAGTTTCTCCCTCAGCGCGGGCCGGCAGTTCGGGGAGCAGTACTTC.

The rearrangement joins TRBV19 to TRBJ2-7; 9 nucleotides agree with TRBD1. The CDR3 length is 14 residues. The trim removed 3 bases at V and 5 bases at J, leaving 5 bases unmatched. Per germline, CDR1 LNHDA and CDR2 SQIVND (reference sequence). Written as DNA, the CDR3 is TGTGCCAGTAGTATTACGACAGGGGGGAACGAGCAGTACTTC. Protein: CASSITTGGNEQYF.

The chain uses TRBV6-6 and TRBJ2-7, with 8 bases identical to TRBD1. The CDR3 is 14 residues long. V dropped 4 bases and J dropped 5; count of bases not matched to a gene: 7. CDR1 and CDR2 (germline): MNHNY, SVGAGI (reference sequence). CDR3 amino acids: CASSSNRDRNEQYF. CDR3 in DNA: TGTGCCAGCAGTTCAAACCGGGACAGGAACGAGCAGTACTTC.

This chain uses TRBV28 with TRBJ1-3; 7 positions match TRBD1. Germline values: CDR1 MDHEN, CDR2 SYDVKM. V shed 8 bases, J shed 3 bases, and the junction held 4 bases outside the gene matches. This CDR3 contains 13 residues. CDR3 amino acids: CASFRGFGNTIYF. CDR3 bases: TGTGCCAGCTTCAGGGGGTTTGGAAACACCATATATTTT.

This clone was observed once. This chain links TRBV4-1 with TRBJ2-7; maybe TRBD2 (5 bases). CDR1 and CDR2 from the germline V gene are MGHRA and YSYEKL. The CDR3 length is 16 residues. Trimming pared 4 bases from V and 0 bases from J, leaving 16 bases between. The CDR3 coding sequence is TGCGCCAGCAGCCCCCTGGCGGGTAGATCCTCCTACGAGCAGTACTTC. As protein: CASSPLAGRSSYEQYF.

The chain uses TRBV27 and TRBJ1-4; maybe TRBD1 (5 bases). The CDR3 length is 16 residues. Trimming removed 3 bases at V and 1 base at J, with 12 bases between. Germline CDR1 MNHEY, CDR2 SMNVEV (reference sequence). The DNA for the CDR3 is TGTGCCAGCAGTTTTCTCCAGGGTGGAACTAATGAAAAACTGTTTTTT. Its translation: CASSFLQGGTNEKLFF.